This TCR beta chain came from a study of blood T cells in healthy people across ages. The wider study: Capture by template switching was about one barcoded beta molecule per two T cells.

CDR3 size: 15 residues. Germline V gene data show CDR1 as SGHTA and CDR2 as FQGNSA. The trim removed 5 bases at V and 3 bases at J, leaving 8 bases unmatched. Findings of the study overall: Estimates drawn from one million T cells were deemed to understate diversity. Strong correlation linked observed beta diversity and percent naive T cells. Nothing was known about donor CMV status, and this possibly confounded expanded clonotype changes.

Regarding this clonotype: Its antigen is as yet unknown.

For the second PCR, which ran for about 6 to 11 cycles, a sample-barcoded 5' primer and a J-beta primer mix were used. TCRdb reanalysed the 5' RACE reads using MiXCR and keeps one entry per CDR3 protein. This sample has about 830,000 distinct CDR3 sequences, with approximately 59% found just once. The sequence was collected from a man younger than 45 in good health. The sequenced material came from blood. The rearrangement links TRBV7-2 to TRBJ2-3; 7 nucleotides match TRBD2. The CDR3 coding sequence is TGTGCCAGCAGCCGCGCGGGGGTGGGGACAGATACGCAGTATTTT. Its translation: CASSRAGVGTDTQYF.